The clone carrying this T cell receptor (beta chain) showed up many times. Trimming took off 10 bases at V and 4 bases at J, with 8 bases between the two ends. This CDR3 has 10 amino acids. Per germline, CDR1 MNHNS and CDR2 SASEGT. The sample is drawn from a study of T cells in Graves' hyperthyroidism and ophthalmopathy. Amplification of TCR beta CDR3 regions was performed using RNA transcripts as template. HTBI primers were employed in a first-round RT-PCR of the TCR CDR3. TCRdb fed the multiplex PCR reads into MiXCR, producing one record per CDR3 protein. The sample lists fewer than 650,000 distinct CDR3 sequences, roughly 14% occurring once.

The rearrangement links TRBV6-1 to TRBJ2-7; D is unresolved. The sequenced material came from blood. The clonotype originates from a woman aged 40 to 55 with Graves' ophthalmopathy. CDR3 bases: TGTGCCACCGAGAGTTACGAGCAGTACTTC. It yields the protein CATESYEQYF.